The subject of this entry is one T cell receptor beta chain. What it binds is not known. 13 Jbeta primers and 60 Vbeta primers were used for the PCR. Only in-frame clones appear in the TCRdb table, and some are missing; sequencing was by immunoSEQ multiplex PCR. The repertoire holds tens of thousands of clones, with 75% as singletons. This entry comes from a study of cytomegalovirus exposure and HLA in healthy donors. Study-wide findings and caveats: Another analysis was done later, and it associated 15,000 to 20,000 TCR beta sequences with HLA alleles at 0.05 false discovery rate. There were over 150 TCR beta chains listed as cytomegalovirus-associated. Most TCR sequences were rare, but some public TCRs occurred in many donors.

Per germline, CDR1 SGHRS and CDR2 YFSETQ. This CDR3 contains 13 residues. The ends were cut back, 4 bases at V and 5 bases at J, with 12 bases in the middle. The chain couples TRBV5-1 to TRBJ2-5, with a possible D match to TRBD1 (6 bases). Sequencing was done on a sample of PBMCs. The source is an older man in good health and CMV-seronegative. DNA for the CDR3: TGCGCCAGCAGCAAGGGGGTCGCGGAGACCCAGTACTTC. Protein sequence: CASSKGVAETQYF.